This entry describes one T cell receptor beta chain. Its antigen is unknown. These data originate in a study of shared clonotypes between healthy human individuals. Donation came from healthy HIV-negative adults that had no recent acute infections or vaccinations. Germline V CDR1 and CDR2: SGHRS, YFSETQ. This CDR3 region has 16 residues. The ends lost 3 bases at V and 7 bases at J; junction bases unmatched: 12. In the original workflow: ImmunoSEQ gave junction-only sequences without quality scores, so filtering differed. Measured with immunoSEQ multiplex PCR; TCRdb has only the in-frame clones, and not every one. V, J and clone size derive from that table, while D and trimming were established from the DNA sequence. The table records 550,000 to 850,000 clones, under 80% of them present only once. Study-wide results and caveats: What rarefaction showed was incomplete sorted-subset sequencing despite large depth. Shared clonotypes: roughly 5% naive CD4, around 3.4% naive CD8, around 2.2% memory CD4, about 0.41% memory CD8.

The chain employs TRBV5-1 and TRBJ1-2; the match to TRBD1 covers 10 bases. The receptor was isolated from a woman aged 25-40 years in good health. The sequenced material came from memory CD4+ T cells sorted from blood. Subset denoted: CD45RA-negative fraction. The CDR3 bases are TGCGCCAGCAGCTCGCTCGGGACAGGGGAATACCGTGGCTACACCTTC. It codes for CASSSLGTGEYRGYTF.